Listed below are T cell receptor beta chains from one sample, sequenced in a study of control samples from healthy donors and cancer patients. Data came from immunoSEQ multiplex PCR; TCRdb stores just in-frame clones and leaves some out. The sample lists 60,000 to 80,000 clones; roughly 90% were seen once. The sample consisted of blood. All receptors come from a woman aged 45-65 years in good health. Each CDR3 is given with its conserved first and last residue. Fields, in order: V gene, D gene, J gene, clone size, CDR3 protein, CDR3 DNA. A D gene is named only where the DNA matches it firmly. Only part of the rows carry a size: once, few, many, or a class if the clone is expanded.

v_gene: TRBV5-1; d_gene: .; j_gene: TRBJ1-4; abundance: .; CDR3aa: CASSPTGISNEKLFF; CDR3nt: TGCGCCAGCAGCCCCACTGGGATATCTAATGAAAAACTGTTTTTT
v_gene: TRBV12-3/TRBV12-4; d_gene: .; j_gene: TRBJ1-1; abundance: .; CDR3aa: CASRRGEVTEAFF; CDR3nt: TGTGCCAGCAGGAGAGGGGAGGTGACTGAAGCTTTCTTT
v_gene: TRBV5-4; d_gene: .; j_gene: TRBJ2-3; abundance: .; CDR3aa: CASSWGGAAGDTQYF; CDR3nt: TGTGCCAGCAGCTGGGGGGGGGCCGCCGGGGATACGCAGTATTTT
v_gene: TRBV10-3; d_gene: TRBD1; j_gene: TRBJ2-4; abundance: .; CDR3aa: CAIRSERGQGVMYF; CDR3nt: TGTGCCATCAGGTCCGAGAGGGGACAGGGGGTGATGTACTTC
v_gene: TRBV29-1; d_gene: .; j_gene: TRBJ2-3; abundance: once; CDR3aa: CSVIRQHRSFTDTQYF; CDR3nt: TGCAGCGTCATAAGACAGCATCGATCATTCACAGATACGCAGTATTTT
v_gene: TRBV29-1; d_gene: .; j_gene: TRBJ1-1; abundance: .; CDR3aa: CSVYGGRDTEAFF; CDR3nt: TGCAGCGTTTATGGGGGGCGAGACACTGAAGCTTTCTTT
v_gene: TRBV5-6; d_gene: .; j_gene: TRBJ1-4; abundance: once; CDR3aa: CASSGSDGGEKLFF; CDR3nt: TGTGCCAGCAGCGGTAGTGACGGAGGCGAAAAACTGTTTTTT
v_gene: TRBV30; d_gene: .; j_gene: TRBJ1-1; abundance: .; CDR3aa: CAWSPPISLATEAFF; CDR3nt: TGTGCCTGGAGCCCTCCCATTAGCCTGGCTACTGAAGCTTTCTTT
v_gene: TRBV4-1; d_gene: .; j_gene: TRBJ2-4; abundance: .; CDR3aa: CASSQDRVIQYF; CDR3nt: TGCGCCAGCAGCCAAGATCGTGTCATTCAGTACTTC
v_gene: TRBV19; d_gene: TRBD1; j_gene: TRBJ1-5; abundance: .; CDR3aa: CASRQGWDQPQHF; CDR3nt: TGTGCCAGTAGACAGGGGTGGGATCAGCCCCAGCATTTT
v_gene: TRBV9; d_gene: .; j_gene: TRBJ2-1; abundance: .; CDR3aa: CASSVALQGWNEQFF; CDR3nt: TGTGCCAGCAGCGTAGCCTTACAGGGTTGGAATGAGCAGTTCTTC
v_gene: TRBV6-5; d_gene: .; j_gene: TRBJ1-1; abundance: .; CDR3aa: CASSPGRFAFF; CDR3nt: TGTGCCAGCAGTCCGGGGAGGTTCGCTTTCTTT
v_gene: TRBV6-5; d_gene: .; j_gene: TRBJ1-1; abundance: .; CDR3aa: CASSYRTGEVNTEAFF; CDR3nt: TGTGCCAGCAGTTACAGGACGGGAGAAGTGAACACTGAAGCTTTCTTT
v_gene: TRBV6-6; d_gene: TRBD1; j_gene: TRBJ2-7; abundance: once; CDR3aa: CASRIRDRAPEQYF; CDR3nt: TGTGCCAGCAGGATCCGGGACAGGGCCCCCGAGCAGTACTTC
v_gene: TRBV5-4; d_gene: TRBD1; j_gene: TRBJ2-1; abundance: .; CDR3aa: CASSPGQGLYNEQFF; CDR3nt: TGTGCCAGCAGCCCAGGACAGGGCCTTTACAATGAGCAGTTCTTC
v_gene: TRBV5-4; d_gene: .; j_gene: TRBJ1-6; abundance: .; CDR3aa: CASSLDRVNNSPLHF; CDR3nt: TGTGCCAGCAGCTTAGACAGAGTTAATAATTCACCCCTCCACTTT
v_gene: TRBV5-4; d_gene: .; j_gene: TRBJ2-1; abundance: .; CDR3aa: CASSSRRSSYNEQFF; CDR3nt: TGTGCCAGCAGCTCAAGACGGAGCTCCTACAATGAGCAGTTCTTC
v_gene: TRBV3-1/TRBV3-2; d_gene: .; j_gene: TRBJ2-5; abundance: .; CDR3aa: CASSQAGTTTETQYF; CDR3nt: TGTGCCAGCAGCCAAGCCGGGACAACGACCGAGACCCAGTACTTC
v_gene: TRBV9; d_gene: .; j_gene: TRBJ2-3; abundance: .; CDR3aa: CASSGDWGDTQYF; CDR3nt: TGTGCCAGCAGCGGGGACTGGGGAGATACGCAGTATTTT
v_gene: TRBV6-5; d_gene: .; j_gene: TRBJ1-6; abundance: .; CDR3aa: CASIHGDYNSPLHF; CDR3nt: TGTGCCAGCATCCACGGGGACTATAATTCACCCCTCCACTTT
v_gene: TRBV27; d_gene: .; j_gene: TRBJ2-1; abundance: .; CDR3aa: CASSLIGSSYNEQFF; CDR3nt: TGTGCCAGCAGTTTGATAGGGAGCTCCTACAATGAGCAGTTCTTC
v_gene: TRBV10-3; d_gene: TRBD2; j_gene: TRBJ2-3; abundance: .; CDR3aa: CAISESGPGLGTDTQYF; CDR3nt: TGTGCCATCAGTGAGTCGGGTCCGGGACTAGGAACAGATACGCAGTATTTT
v_gene: TRBV6-5; d_gene: TRBD1; j_gene: TRBJ1-3; abundance: .; CDR3aa: CASSLSGQDGNTIYF; CDR3nt: TGTGCCAGCAGTTTATCGGGACAGGACGGAAACACCATATATTTT
v_gene: TRBV3-1/TRBV3-2; d_gene: .; j_gene: TRBJ1-5; abundance: .; CDR3aa: CASSQDPRLGQPQHF; CDR3nt: TGTGCCAGCAGCCAAGATCCCAGGTTGGGGCAGCCCCAGCATTTT
v_gene: TRBV19; d_gene: TRBD2; j_gene: TRBJ2-1; abundance: .; CDR3aa: CASVSEGLYNEQFF; CDR3nt: TGTGCCAGTGTTTCGGAGGGACTATACAATGAGCAGTTCTTC
v_gene: TRBV10-3; d_gene: .; j_gene: TRBJ1-1; abundance: .; CDR3aa: CAISGQEDTEAFF; CDR3nt: TGTGCCATCAGTGGACAGGAGGACACTGAAGCTTTCTTT
v_gene: TRBV5-5; d_gene: TRBD1; j_gene: TRBJ1-2; abundance: .; CDR3aa: CASRPGTGSHYGYTF; CDR3nt: TGTGCCAGCAGGCCCGGGACAGGGTCCCACTATGGCTACACCTTC
v_gene: TRBV18; d_gene: .; j_gene: TRBJ1-2; abundance: once; CDR3aa: CASSPTGTEFSYTF; CDR3nt: TGTGCCAGCTCACCGACCGGGACCGAGTTTAGCTACACCTTC